This T cell receptor (beta chain) comes out of a study of cytomegalovirus exposure and HLA in healthy donors. Study results and caveats: Sequencing likely generated an artifact that appeared as a cluster of highly shared sequence variants. Some TCR beta chains (164 of them) were listed as cytomegalovirus-associated.

PCR employed 60 Vbeta and 13 Jbeta primers. Clones were read by immunoSEQ multiplex PCR, and TCRdb kept only the in-frame ones, dropping some. The repertoire holds about 140,000 clones, with around 75% as singletons. The count of this clone is one. Its specificity is not known. Germline CDR1 SGDLS, CDR2 YYNGEE. This CDR3 spans 14 amino acids. Trimming shortened V by 0 bases and J by 3 bases, and 7 bases separated the two germline ends. The TCR comes from a man aged 60-69 years in good health and CMV-seronegative. The rearrangement uses TRBV9 and TRBJ2-1; perhaps TRBD2 as D (5 bases). Sequences were obtained from PBMCs. The CDR3 region has the DNA TGTGCCAGCAGCGTAGAGAGGGACTACAATGAGCAGTTCTTC. Amino acid sequence: CASSVERDYNEQFF.